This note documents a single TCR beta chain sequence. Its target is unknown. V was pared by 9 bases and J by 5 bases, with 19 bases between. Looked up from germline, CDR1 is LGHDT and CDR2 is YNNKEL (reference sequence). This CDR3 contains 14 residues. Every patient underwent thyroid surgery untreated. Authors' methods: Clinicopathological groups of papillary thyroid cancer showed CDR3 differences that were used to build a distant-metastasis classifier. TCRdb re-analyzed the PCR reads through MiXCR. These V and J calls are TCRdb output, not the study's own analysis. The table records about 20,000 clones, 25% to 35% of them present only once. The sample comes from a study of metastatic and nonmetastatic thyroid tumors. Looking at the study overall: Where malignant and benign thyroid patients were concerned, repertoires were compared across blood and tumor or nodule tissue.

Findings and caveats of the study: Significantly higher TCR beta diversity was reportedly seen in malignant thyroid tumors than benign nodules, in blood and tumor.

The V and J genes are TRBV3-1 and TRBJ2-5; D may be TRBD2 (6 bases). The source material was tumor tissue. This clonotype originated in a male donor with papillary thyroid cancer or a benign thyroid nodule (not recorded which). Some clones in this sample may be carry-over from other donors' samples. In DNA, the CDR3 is TGTGCCAGGAGCTTGACTAGAGGGAGTGAGACCCAGTACTTC. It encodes CARSLTRGSETQYF.